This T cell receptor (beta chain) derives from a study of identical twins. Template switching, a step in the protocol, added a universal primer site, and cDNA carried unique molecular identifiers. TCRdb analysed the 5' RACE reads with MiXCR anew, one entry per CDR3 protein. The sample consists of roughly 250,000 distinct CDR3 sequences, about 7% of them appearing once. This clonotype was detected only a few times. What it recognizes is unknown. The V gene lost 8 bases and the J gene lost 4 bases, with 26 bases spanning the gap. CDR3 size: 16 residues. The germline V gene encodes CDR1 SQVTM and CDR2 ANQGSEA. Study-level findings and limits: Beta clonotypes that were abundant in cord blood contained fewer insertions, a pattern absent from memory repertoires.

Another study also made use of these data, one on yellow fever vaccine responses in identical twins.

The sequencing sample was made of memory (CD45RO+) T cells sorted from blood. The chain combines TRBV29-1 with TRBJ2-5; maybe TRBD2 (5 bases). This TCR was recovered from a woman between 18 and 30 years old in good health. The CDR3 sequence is CSHRSGNPGVLETQYF. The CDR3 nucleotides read TGCAGCCACCGCTCCGGGAACCCTGGGGTTCTAGAGACCCAGTACTTC.